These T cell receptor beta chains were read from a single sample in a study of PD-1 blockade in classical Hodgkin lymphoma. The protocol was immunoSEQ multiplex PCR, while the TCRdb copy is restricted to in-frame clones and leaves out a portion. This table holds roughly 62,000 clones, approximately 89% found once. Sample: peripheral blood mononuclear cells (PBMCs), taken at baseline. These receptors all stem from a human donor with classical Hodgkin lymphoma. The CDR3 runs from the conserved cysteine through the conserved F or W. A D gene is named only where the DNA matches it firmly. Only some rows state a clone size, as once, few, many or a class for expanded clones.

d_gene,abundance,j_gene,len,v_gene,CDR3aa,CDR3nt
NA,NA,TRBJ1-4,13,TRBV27,CASSFRRGEKLFF,TGTGCCAGCAGTTTTAGACGCGGAGAAAAACTGTTTTTT
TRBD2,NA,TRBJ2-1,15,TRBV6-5,CASSPGTSGAWGKFF,TGTGCCAGCAGTCCCGGGACTAGCGGGGCCTGGGGGAAGTTCTTC
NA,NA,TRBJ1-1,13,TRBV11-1,CASSLFGDTEAFF,TGTGCCAGCAGCTTATTCGGAGACACTGAAGCTTTCTTT
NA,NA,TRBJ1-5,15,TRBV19,CASSIGGGGGQPQHF,TGTGCCAGTAGTATCGGTGGGGGCGGGGGGCAGCCCCAGCATTTT
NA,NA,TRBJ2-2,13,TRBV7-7,CASSPRGTGELFF,TGTGCCAGCAGCCCTAGGGGCACCGGGGAGCTGTTTTTT
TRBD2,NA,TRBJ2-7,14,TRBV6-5,CASTTGGGTYEQYF,TGTGCCAGCACCACCGGCGGGGGTACCTACGAGCAGTACTTC
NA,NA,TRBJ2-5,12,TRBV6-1,CASSVEGETQYF,TGTGCCAGCAGTGTGGAGGGGGAGACCCAGTACTTC
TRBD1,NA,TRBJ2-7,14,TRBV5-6,CASSHGQGAYEQYF,TGTGCCAGCAGCCATGGACAGGGGGCGTACGAGCAGTACTTC
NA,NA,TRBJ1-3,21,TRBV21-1,CASSKVAPLATGTRDPNTIYF,TGTGCCAGCAGCAAAGTAGCCCCGTTGGCCACCGGGACAAGGGATCCAAACACCATATATTTT
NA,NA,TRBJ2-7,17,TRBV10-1,CASTKSGLFLAVYEQYF,TGCGCCAGCACCAAGTCGGGCCTCTTCTTAGCGGTGTACGAGCAGTACTTC
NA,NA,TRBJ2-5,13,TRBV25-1,CASSEPGRETQYF,TGTGCCAGCAGTGAACCTGGTAGGGAGACCCAGTACTTC
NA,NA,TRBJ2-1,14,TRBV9,CASSPDSLYNEQFF,TGTGCCAGCAGCCCGGACTCACTTTACAATGAGCAGTTCTTC
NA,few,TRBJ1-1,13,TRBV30,CAWSGEVNTEAFF,TGTGCCTGGAGTGGGGAGGTGAACACTGAAGCTTTCTTT
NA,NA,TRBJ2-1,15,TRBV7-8,CASSLLRTDYNEQFF,TGTGCCAGCAGCTTACTGAGGACAGACTACAATGAGCAGTTCTTC
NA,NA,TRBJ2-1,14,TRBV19,CASSIRDIYNEQFF,TGTGCCAGTAGTATCCGGGACATCTACAATGAGCAGTTCTTC
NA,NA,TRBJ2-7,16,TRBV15,CATSRDRGWDPYEQYF,TGTGCCACCAGCAGAGATAGGGGCTGGGACCCATACGAGCAGTACTTC
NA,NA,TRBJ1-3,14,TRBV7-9,CASSLTISGNTIYF,TGTGCCAGCAGCTTAACCATCTCTGGAAACACCATATATTTT
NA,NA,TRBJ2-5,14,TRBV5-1,CASSLQGIQETQYF,TGCGCCAGCAGCTTGCAAGGAATCCAAGAGACCCAGTACTTC
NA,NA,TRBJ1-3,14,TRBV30,CAREVGAGGNTIYF,TGTGCCCGGGAGGTGGGGGCCGGTGGAAACACCATATATTTT
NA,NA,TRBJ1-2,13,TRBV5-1,CASSLPGTSGYTF,TGCGCCAGCAGCCTCCCAGGGACGAGCGGCTACACCTTC
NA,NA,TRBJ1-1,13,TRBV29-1,CSVSRGGVTEAFF,TGCAGCGTTAGTCGCGGGGGCGTCACTGAAGCTTTCTTT
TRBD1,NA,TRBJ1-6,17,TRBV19,CASSIAPGTGGNSPLHF,TGTGCCAGTAGTATAGCACCCGGGACAGGGGGCAATTCACCCCTCCACTTT
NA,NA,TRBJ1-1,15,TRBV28,CASSSRQRSFTEAFF,TGTGCCAGCAGTTCTAGACAGAGGTCGTTCACTGAAGCTTTCTTT
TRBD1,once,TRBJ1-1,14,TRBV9,CASSPRQGNTEAFF,TGTGCCAGCAGCCCCCGACAGGGGAACACTGAAGCTTTCTTT
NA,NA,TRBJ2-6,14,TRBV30,CAWSLGSGANVLTF,TGTGCCTGGAGTCTGGGCTCTGGGGCCAACGTCCTGACTTTC
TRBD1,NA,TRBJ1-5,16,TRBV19,CASSIVTGGGNQPQHF,TGTGCCAGTAGTATAGTGACAGGGGGCGGCAATCAGCCCCAGCATTTT
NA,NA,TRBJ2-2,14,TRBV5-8,CASSFDEGTGELFF,TGTGCCAGCAGCTTCGATGAGGGCACCGGAGAGCTGTTTTTT
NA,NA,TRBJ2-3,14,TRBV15,CATSRDRASDTQYF,TGTGCCACCAGCAGAGATAGGGCCTCCGATACGCAGTATTTT
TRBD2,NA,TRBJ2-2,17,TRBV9,CASSAPLAGGDTGELFF,TGTGCCAGCAGCGCCCCCCTAGCGGGGGGCGACACCGGGGAGCTGTTTTTT
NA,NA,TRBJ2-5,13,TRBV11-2,CASSPPRGETQYF,TGTGCCAGCAGCCCACCGCGAGGAGAGACCCAGTACTTC